Below, 14 T cell receptor beta chains from the same sample are listed, as sequenced in a study of beta chain features in type 1 diabetes. Expressed TCRB transcripts were sequenced, since all the RNA that had been isolated was reverse transcribed. Profiling relied on immunoSEQ multiplex PCR, and the TCRdb table lists in-frame clones only, not all of them. Of just over 450,000 clones listed, around 30% are singletons. Sequenced sample: naive CD4+ T cells from blood. All receptors derive from a man younger than 30 in good health.

This rearrangement joins TRBV4-2 to TRBJ2-1; 9 bases align to TRBD2. CDR3 size: 14 residues. Trimming cost V 4 bases and J 4 bases; bases outside gene matches: 2. In germline, CDR1 is LGHNA, CDR2 YNFKEQ. The CDR3: CASSPSGTYNEQFF. DNA for the CDR3: TGTGCCAGCAGCCCTAGCGGGACGTACAATGAGCAGTTCTTC.

The gene calls are TRBV30 and TRBJ1-1, with TRBD1 as a possible D gene (5 bases). V was pared by 8 bases and J by 1 base, with 14 bases between. This CDR3 has 13 residues. The germline CDR1 and CDR2 sequences are GTSNPN and SVGIG (reference sequence). The CDR3 reads CAHRAGRNTEAFF. DNA for the CDR3: TGTGCCCACCGGGCAGGGAGGAACACTGAAGCTTTCTTT.

A note on this clone: This CDR3 is also generated by other DNA sequences in the sample. This chain joins TRBV18 and TRBJ1-5, with 10 positions matching TRBD1. V trimming: 2 bases; J trimming: 5 bases; junction bases outside the gene matches: 0. This CDR3 region has 14 residues. Per germline, CDR1 KGHSH and CDR2 LQKENI. The CDR3 coding sequence is TGTGCCAGCTCACCAGGGACAGGGGATCAGCCCCAGCATTTT. Amino acids: CASSPGTGDQPQHF.

The gene calls are TRBV11-1 and TRBJ1-1; tentatively, D is TRBD1 (6 bases). This CDR3 contains 11 residues. The V gene lost 3 bases and the J gene lost 7 bases, with 6 bases spanning the gap. Germline CDR1 SGHAT, CDR2 FQDESV (reference sequence). DNA of the CDR3: TGTGCCAGCAGCTTGGACAGTGAAGCTTTCTTT. This codes for CASSLDSEAFF.

The rearrangement links TRBV2 to TRBJ2-1; D is possibly TRBD1 (5 bases). Germline CDR1 reads SNHLY; CDR2 reads FYNNEI. The CDR3 has 17 amino acids. Trimming shortened V by 5 bases and J by 10 bases, and 27 bases separated the two germline ends. The CDR3 nucleotides read TGTGCCAGCAGTCCCCTCGAATTCGCCTTTCAGGGTAGGGAGCAGTTCTTC. Translated, it gives CASSPLEFAFQGREQFF.

The J gene is TRBJ2-2, the V gene TRBV9, with D perhaps given as TRBD1 or TRBD2 (5 bases each). Germline V gene sequence: CDR1 SGDLS, CDR2 YYNGEE. This CDR3 is 14 amino acids long. The V end was cut by 7 bases, the J end by 2 bases, with 12 bases between. CDR3 DNA: TGTGCCAGCGGGAGCAGGACAAACACCGGGGAGCTGTTTTTT. Protein product: CASGSRTNTGELFF.

The chain couples TRBV30 to TRBJ2-7; D is ambiguous. The germline V and J ends were trimmed by 2 bases and 3 bases, with 20 bases remaining between them. CDR3 length: 16 amino acids. The germline gives CDR1 GTSNPN, CDR2 SVGIG (reference sequence). CDR3 sequence: CAWSPIPRRHFYEQYF. The CDR3 DNA is TGTGCCTGGAGTCCCATCCCCAGACGACACTTCTACGAGCAGTACTTC.

About this clone: Other nucleotide sequences in the sample specify the same CDR3. V and J are TRBV30 and TRBJ2-1; possible D gene TRBD2, 5 bases. In germline, CDR1 is GTSNPN, CDR2 SVGIG (reference sequence). V was clipped by 0 bases and J by 3 bases, with 9 bases between them. The CDR3 is made up of 14 amino acids. The CDR3 sequence is CAWSVRGLYNEQFF. CDR3 DNA sequence: TGTGCCTGGAGTGTACGAGGACTCTACAATGAGCAGTTCTTC.

In its sample, this clone was seen a few times. The CDR3 bases are TGTGCCTGGAGCGCAGGGGAAGGCTACACCTTC. It encodes CAWSAGEGYTF. The rearrangement links TRBV30 to TRBJ1-2; D possibly corresponds to TRBD1 (6 bases). Germline lookup yields CDR1 GTSNPN and CDR2 SVGIG (reference sequence). Deletions cut 3 bases from V and 8 bases from J, with 10 bases between. This CDR3 has 11 amino acids. The whole variable domain, remainder taken from reference TRBV30 and TRBJ1-2, is SQTIHQWPATLVQPVGSPLSLECTVEGTSNPNLYWYRQAAGRGLQLLFYSVGIGQISSEVPQNLSASRPQDRQFILSSKKLLLSDSGFYLCAWSAGEGYTFGSGTRLTVV.

The chain joins TRBV15 to TRBJ2-6, with 7 bases lining up with TRBD1. CDR3 length: 15 residues. Germline CDR1 and CDR2: LNHNV and YYDKDF (reference sequence). V shed 2 bases and J 2 bases; nucleotides not matched to a gene: 0. DNA of the CDR3: TGTGCCACCAGCAGAACAGGGGCTGGGGCCAACGTCCTGACTTTC. As protein: CATSRTGAGANVLTF.

In regard to this clone: In the same sample, other DNA sequences code for this CDR3. The rearrangement joins TRBV9 to TRBJ1-1; no firm D call. V was cut by 0 bases and J by 2 bases, with 8 bases left in between. The CDR3 runs to 14 residues. CDR1 SGDLS and CDR2 YYNGEE come from the germline V gene. The CDR3 DNA is TGTGCCAGCAGCGTAGTTGGGCAAAACACTGAAGCTTTCTTT. Amino acids: CASSVVGQNTEAFF.

The chain combines TRBV30 with TRBJ2-3; TRBD2 matches 8 bases. Germline CDR1 GTSNPN, CDR2 SVGIG (reference sequence). This CDR3 has 11 residues. CDR3 in amino acids: CASGRADTQYF. CDR3 in DNA: TGTGCGAGCGGGAGAGCAGATACGCAGTATTTT.

The gene calls are TRBV10-3 and TRBJ2-2; perhaps TRBD2 as D (6 bases). V lost 3 bases and J 0 bases, leaving 11 bases between the germline ends. Germline CDR1 ENHRY, CDR2 SYGVKD. The CDR3 is 16 residues long. For the CDR3, the DNA is TGTGCCATCAGTGAATCGGTAGCGGCGAACACCGGGGAGCTGTTTTTT. Amino acids: CAISESVAANTGELFF.

This clone occurred a few times. The genes are TRBV10-3 and TRBJ2-5; 8 nucleotides line up with TRBD1. The germline V gene encodes CDR1 ENHRY and CDR2 SYGVKD. With 9 bases clipped from V and 5 bases from J, the junction kept 11 bases outside the gene matches. This CDR3 spans 14 amino acids. The CDR3 loop is CAIGRQGSIETQYF. The CDR3 DNA reads TGTGCCATAGGTAGACAGGGGTCGATTGAGACCCAGTACTTC.